This record covers a single TCR beta chain. These data come from a study of cytomegalovirus exposure and HLA in healthy donors. Primers included in the PCR were 60 Vbeta and 13 Jbeta primers. The repertoire was sequenced with immunoSEQ multiplex PCR; TCRdb's copy has only in-frame clones and lacks some. Here the sample table reports 50,000 to 55,000 clones. The CDR3 runs to 14 residues. The germline V gene encodes CDR1 SEHNR and CDR2 FQNEAQ (reference sequence). V dropped 5 bases and J dropped 2; count of bases not matched to a gene: 2. This chain links TRBV7-9 with TRBJ1-3, with 8 bases identical to TRBD1. The material sequenced was PBMCs. This TCR was recovered from a woman aged 55-69 years in good health and CMV-seropositive. The CDR3 here is CASSLQGAGNTIYF. Written as DNA, the CDR3 is TGTGCCAGCAGCCTACAGGGGGCTGGAAACACCATATATTTT.